This passage covers 12 T cell receptor beta chains from one sample sequenced in a study of shared clonotypes between healthy human individuals. Terminally differentiated effector memory CD45RA+ cells were excluded by CCR7 positive selection of CD45RO-negative cells. Assay: immunoSEQ multiplex PCR; the TCRdb copy retains only in-frame clones and omits some. The profile shows about 680,000 clones, about 91% of them singletons. The sample taken for sequencing was naive CD8+ T cells sorted from blood. These receptors were collected from a man aged 25-45 years in good health.

This chain connects TRBV7-9 to TRBJ1-1; D is unclear. The length of the CDR3 is 13 residues. Germline CDR1 reads SEHNR; CDR2 reads FQNEAQ (reference sequence). Trimming left V 1 base short and J 6 bases short, with 9 bases between. The DNA for the CDR3 is TGTGCCAGCAGCTTAGGGGCCCAATCTGAAGCTTTCTTT. Protein: CASSLGAQSEAFF. The full variable domain, rest sourced from reference TRBV7-9 and TRBJ1-1, is DTGVSQNPRHKITKRGQNVTFRCDPISEHNRLYWYRQTLGQGPEFLTYFQNEAQLEKSRLLSDRFSAERPKGSFSTLEIQRTEQGDSAMYLCASSLGAQSEAFFGQGTRLTVV.

The V call is TRBV30, the J call TRBJ2-7; D may be TRBD1 (5 bases). Looked up from germline, CDR1 is GTSNPN and CDR2 is SVGIG (reference sequence). Trimming left V 4 bases short and J 2 bases short, with 15 bases between. CDR3 length: 14 amino acids. The CDR3 DNA reads as TGTGCCTGGACAGGGTTTCATTCAACCTACGAGCAGTACTTC. Encoded protein: CAWTGFHSTYEQYF. Full variable domain (remainder filled in from reference TRBV30 and TRBJ2-7): SQTIHQWPATLVQPVGSPLSLECTVEGTSNPNLYWYRQAAGRGLQLLFYSVGIGQISSEVPQNLSASRPQDRQFILSSKKLLLSDSGFYLCAWTGFHSTYEQYFGPGTRLTVT.

The chain combines TRBV15 with TRBJ2-7; perhaps TRBD2 as D (6 bases). V was pared by 3 bases and J by 2 bases, with 14 bases between. CDR1 is LNHNV, CDR2 YYDKDF, per germline (reference sequence). The CDR3 contains 15 residues. The CDR3 nucleotides read TGTGCCACCAGCAGCCAAGGAGGGCAAACCTACGAGCAGTACTTC. Translating it yields CATSSQGGQTYEQYF.

The chain carries TRBV9 and TRBJ1-2; D is perhaps TRBD1 (5 bases). Trimming took off 7 bases at V and 6 bases at J, with 19 bases between the two ends. This CDR3 contains 14 residues. Germline V gene lookup returns CDR1 SGDLS and CDR2 YYNGEE. The CDR3 here is CASGSGRSLDGYTF. CDR3 nucleotide sequence: TGTGCCAGCGGATCGGGACGGAGTCTTGATGGCTACACCTTC. Based on the CDR3 plus reference TRBV9 and TRBJ1-2, the full variable domain is DSGVTQTPKHLITATGQRVTLRCSPRSGDLSVYWYQQSLDQGLQFLIQYYNGEERAKGNILERFSAQQFPDLHSELNLSSLELGDSALYFCASGSGRSLDGYTFGSGTRLTVV.

This rearrangement joins TRBV13 to TRBJ1-1; D remains unclear. This CDR3 spans 14 amino acids. With 5 bases removed from V and 5 bases from J, the gap between germline ends came to 15 bases. CDR1 is PRHDT, CDR2 FYEKMQ, per germline (reference sequence). As DNA, the CDR3 is TGTGCCAGCAGCGTCTCGAAGGCCCAAACTGAAGCTTTCTTT. Translation: CASSVSKAQTEAFF. Full variable domain (remainder filled in from reference TRBV13 and TRBJ1-1): AAGVIQSPRHLIKEKRETATLKCYPIPRHDTVYWYQQGPGQDPQFLISFYEKMQSDKGSIPDRFSAQQFSDYHSELNMSSLELGDSALYFCASSVSKAQTEAFFGQGTRLTVV.

This clone was counted a single time. The chain recombines TRBV4-2 with TRBJ1-4; D is undetermined. This CDR3 has 18 amino acids. In germline, CDR1 is LGHNA, CDR2 YNFKEQ. V lost 2 bases to trimming and J lost 8 bases, with 24 bases between them. CDR3 bases: TGTGCCAGCAGCCAACTAATATATTCTGGGCAGGAGGAGGAAAAACTGTTTTTT. Its translation is CASSQLIYSGQEEEKLFF.

V and J are TRBV27 and TRBJ1-2; possible D gene TRBD1, 6 bases. The V gene's germline CDR1 is MNHEY and CDR2 SMNVEV (reference sequence). V lost 7 bases to trimming and J lost 4 bases, with 19 bases between them. The CDR3 length is 15 residues. CDR3 nucleotides: TGTGCCAGCACCTCGCAGGGGTTTCTCAGCTATGGCTACACCTTC. It codes for CASTSQGFLSYGYTF.

Notes on this clone: Other DNA sequences in the sample encode the same CDR3. The V and J genes are TRBV20-1 and TRBJ2-7; D gene uncertain. Trimming took off 0 bases at V and 4 bases at J, with 4 bases between the two ends. This CDR3 is 11 amino acids long. The V gene's germline CDR1 is DFQATT and CDR2 SNEGSKA (reference sequence). CDR3: CSARDSYEQYF. CDR3 sequence (DNA): TGCAGTGCTAGAGACTCTTACGAGCAGTACTTC.

V usage is TRBV4-1 and J usage is TRBJ2-7; TRBD2 agrees at 11 bases. This CDR3 region has 16 residues. CDR1 and CDR2 (germline): MGHRA, YSYEKL. The junction had 7 bases not matched to a gene; V was cut back by 4 bases and J by 2 bases. As DNA, the CDR3 is TGCGCCAGCAGCCTAGCTAGCGGGAGGCTTACCTACGAGCAGTACTTC. Residues: CASSLASGRLTYEQYF.

The V and J genes are TRBV5-1 and TRBJ2-5, with D perhaps TRBD1 (5 bases). Trimming shortened V by 3 bases and J by 4 bases, and 7 bases separated the two germline ends. The CDR3 has 12 residues. CDR1 is SGHRS and CDR2 is YFSETQ in the germline V gene. The CDR3 sequence: CASSSGLETQYF. CDR3 nucleotides: TGCGCCAGCAGCTCAGGGTTAGAGACCCAGTACTTC.

Comments on this clone: Other DNA sequences in this sample translate to the same CDR3. The rearrangement uses TRBV29-1 and TRBJ2-7; 12 bases fit TRBD2. V was clipped by 4 bases and J by 4 bases; unmatched bases: 2. Germline V gene data show CDR1 as SQVTM and CDR2 as ANQGSEA. This CDR3 comprises 13 residues. CDR3 nucleotides: TGCAGCGTTGGGACTAGCGGGACATACGAGCAGTACTTC. Protein sequence: CSVGTSGTYEQYF.

The chain is built from TRBV7-9 and TRBJ2-2; D could derive from TRBD1 or TRBD2 (5 bases each). Germline assignment: CDR1 SEHNR and CDR2 FQNEAQ (reference sequence). The CDR3 runs to 16 residues. With 6 bases removed from V and 5 bases from J, the gap between germline ends came to 19 bases. CDR3 in amino acids: CASRSGTAQRTGELFF. The CDR3 DNA reads TGTGCCAGCAGATCCGGGACCGCCCAAAGAACCGGGGAGCTGTTTTTT.